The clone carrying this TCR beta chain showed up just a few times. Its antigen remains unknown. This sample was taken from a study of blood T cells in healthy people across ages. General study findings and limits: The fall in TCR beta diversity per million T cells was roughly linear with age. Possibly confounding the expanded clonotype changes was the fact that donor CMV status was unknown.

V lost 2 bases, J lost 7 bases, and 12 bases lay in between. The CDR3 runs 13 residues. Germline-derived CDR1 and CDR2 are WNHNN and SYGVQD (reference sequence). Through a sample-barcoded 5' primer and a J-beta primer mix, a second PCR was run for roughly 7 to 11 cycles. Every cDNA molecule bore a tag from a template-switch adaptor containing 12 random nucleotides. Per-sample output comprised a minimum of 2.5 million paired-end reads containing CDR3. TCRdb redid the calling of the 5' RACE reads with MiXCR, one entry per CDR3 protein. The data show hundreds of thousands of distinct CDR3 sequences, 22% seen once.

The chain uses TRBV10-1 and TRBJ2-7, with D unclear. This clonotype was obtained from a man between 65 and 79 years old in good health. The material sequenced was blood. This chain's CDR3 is CASSEEWAREQYF. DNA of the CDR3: TGCGCCAGCAGTGAGGAGTGGGCGCGGGAGCAGTACTTC.